The 14 T cell receptor beta chains below come from one sample, sequenced in a study of molecular identifiers for immune sequencing clone quantification. TCRdb ran MiXCR on the PCR reads and lists one entry per CDR3 protein. The table has about 510,000 distinct CDR3 sequences, 20% to 25% seen once; the top ten hold approximately 0.8%. Sequenced sample: naive CD8+ T cells from blood, with Jurkat cell RNA spiked in. Subset defined: FACS-sorted CD8+CD4-CCR7+CD45RA+ naive T cells. The receptors were sampled from a human donor in good health. Some libraries in this study had Jurkat cell RNA spiked in.

This clonotype occurred many times. The chain is built from TRBV7-9 and TRBJ2-5; unclear D gene. This CDR3 comprises 14 residues. V was shortened by 1 base and J by 3 bases, with 9 bases between the two germline ends. Germline V gene lookup returns CDR1 SEHNR and CDR2 FQNEAQ (reference sequence). CDR3 sequence (DNA): TGTGCCAGCAGCTTAGAGTCAGGCAAAGAGACCCAGTACTTC. Translating it yields CASSLESGKETQYF.

This clonotype was observed at least ten times. This sequence joins TRBV5-1 and TRBJ1-5; no clear D gene. V was trimmed by 1 base and J by 5 bases, leaving 19 bases between them. The CDR3 consists of 17 residues. The V gene's germline CDR1 is SGHRS and CDR2 YFSETQ. CDR3 region: CASSLFPDMGHDQPQHF. The CDR3, as DNA: TGCGCCAGCAGCTTGTTCCCCGACATGGGCCATGATCAGCCCCAGCATTTT.

This clonotype was recorded many times. The J gene is TRBJ2-1, the V gene TRBV7-2; D gene ambiguous. The germline V and J ends were trimmed by 5 bases and 5 bases, with 4 bases remaining between them. Germline CDR1 reads SGHTA; CDR2 reads FQGNSA. CDR3 length: 11 amino acids. The CDR3 DNA reads as TGTGCCAGCAGCCCTCACAATGAGCAGTTCTTC. It is translated as CASSPHNEQFF.

The rearrangement links TRBV30 to TRBJ2-1; D is unresolved. Trimming removed 0 bases at V and 2 bases at J, with 8 bases between. Per germline, CDR1 GTSNPN and CDR2 SVGIG (reference sequence). This CDR3 comprises 14 residues. The CDR3 DNA follows: TGTGCCTGGAGTGTAGAGTCAACCTACAATGAGCAGTTCTTC. The encoded protein is CAWSVESTYNEQFF.

Concerning this clonotype itself: A much more abundant neighbour one base away suggests this may be a read error. The chain has TRBV28 and TRBJ1-3; D is uncertain. Germline CDR1 reads MDHEN; CDR2 reads SYDVKM. CDR3 size: 16 residues. CDR3 in DNA: TGTGCCATCAGTTTAAGGCAGCGTACTTCTGGAAACACCATATATTTT. Translating it yields CAISLRQRTSGNTIYF.

The table lists this clonotype with a few counts. The rearrangement uses TRBV7-9 and TRBJ2-5; D remains unclear. This CDR3 is 15 amino acids long. V was cut by 2 bases and J by 1 base, with 11 bases left in between. Germline CDR1 and CDR2: SEHNR and FQNEAQ (reference sequence). CDR3 bases: TGTGCCAGCAGCTTATTGGGAAACTCCCAAGAGACCCAGTACTTC. Translation gives CASSLLGNSQETQYF.

This clonotype was seen repeatedly, ten times or more. This chain links TRBV9 with TRBJ2-3; D assignment may be TRBD1 or TRBD2 (5 bases each). The CDR3 length is 16 residues. Germline V lookup: CDR1 SGDLS, CDR2 YYNGEE. The germline V and J ends were trimmed by 4 bases and 4 bases, with 19 bases remaining between them. CDR3 protein: CASSPRGGMGADTQYF. The DNA of the CDR3 is TGTGCCAGCAGCCCCCGAGGCGGTATGGGGGCAGATACGCAGTATTTT.

In this sample, this clonotype turned up many times. The rearrangement uses TRBV6-6 and TRBJ1-1; the D gene is possibly TRBD1 (6 bases). Trimming removed 5 bases from V and 4 bases from J, with 11 bases in between. The CDR3 has 13 amino acids. The germline CDR1 and CDR2 sequences are MNHNY and SVGAGI (reference sequence). The CDR3 is CASSPPGATEAFF. CDR3 nucleotide sequence: TGTGCCAGCAGTCCCCCGGGGGCCACTGAAGCTTTCTTT.

The chain recombines TRBV2 with TRBJ2-7; the D gene is possibly TRBD1 (6 bases). The V gene's germline CDR1 is SNHLY and CDR2 FYNNEI. V was pared by 0 bases and J by 6 bases, with 15 bases between. The CDR3 has 15 amino acids. For the CDR3, the DNA is TGTGCCAGCAGTGAAGCGCTAACAGGGCTCTCCGAGCAGTACTTC. Translation gives CASSEALTGLSEQYF.

CDR3 protein: CASSLDRGDLIDTEAFF. The DNA for the CDR3 is TGTGCCAGCTCACTAGACAGGGGCGATTTGATTGACACTGAAGCTTTCTTT. The V gene is TRBV18, the J gene TRBJ1-1; the match to TRBD1 covers 8 bases. The CDR3 has 17 amino acids. CDR1 KGHSH and CDR2 LQKENI come from the germline V gene. The junction had 13 bases not matched to a gene; V was cut back by 4 bases and J by 3 bases.

As for this clonotype: A much more abundant neighbour one base away suggests this may be a read error. The V and J genes are TRBV4-1 and TRBJ2-7, with 11 bases fitting TRBD2. CDR3 length: 15 residues. In germline, CDR1 is MGHRA, CDR2 YSYEKL. CDR3 in amino acids: CARSQAGSGGGEQYF. In DNA form, the CDR3 reads TGCGCCCGCAGCCAAGCAGGTAGCGGGGGGGGTGAGCAGTACTTC.

The sample holds many counts of this clonotype. V is TRBV7-3 and J is TRBJ2-1; no definite D call. Trimming pared 2 bases from V and 6 bases from J, leaving 8 bases between. The CDR3 loop spans 13 amino acids. Germline CDR1 and CDR2: SGHTA and FQGTGA. For the CDR3, the DNA is TGTGCCAGCAGCTTAGAGTTGCGCAATGAGCAGTTCTTC. Residues: CASSLELRNEQFF.

This clonotype was counted many times. The rearrangement uses TRBV15 and TRBJ1-1, with 7 nucleotides matching TRBD1. CDR3 length: 17 residues. The V gene end was trimmed by 2 bases and the J gene end by 0 bases; junction bases not matched to a gene: 9. The germline V gene encodes CDR1 LNHNV and CDR2 YYDKDF (reference sequence). The CDR3 sequence is CATSRQGGILMNTEAFF. CDR3 nucleotides: TGTGCCACCAGCAGACAGGGGGGCATACTGATGAACACTGAAGCTTTCTTT. Together with reference TRBV15 and TRBJ1-1, the CDR3 gives the full variable domain: DAMVIQNPRYQVTQFGKPVTLSCSQTLNHNVMYWYQQKSSQAPKLLFHYYDKDFNNEADTPDNFQSRRPNTSFCFLDIRSPGLGDTAMYLCATSRQGGILMNTEAFFGQGTRLTVV.

The rearrangement links TRBV7-6 to TRBJ2-5; D call uncertain. The CDR3 has 14 amino acids. V gave up 1 base and J gave up 6 bases, with 12 bases separating them. Germline V lookup: CDR1 SGHVS, CDR2 FNYEAQ. This CDR3 is CASSLGLAVKTQYF. The DNA for the CDR3 is TGTGCCAGCAGCTTAGGGCTGGCTGTAAAGACCCAGTACTTC.